The 23 T cell receptor beta chains listed next were all sequenced from one sample in a study of tumor-infiltrating lymphocytes in primary liver carcinoma. The authors made TCR beta cDNA from 400 to 600 ng total RNA with a constant-region primer. Slightly modified ARM-PCR served as the procedure for the TCR beta libraries. These libraries came from three rounds of nested multiplex PCR. In the first two PCR rounds, TRBV1-TRBV30 forward primers were paired with a C-beta reverse primer, and each round lasted 10 cycles. TCRdb re-called the multiplex PCR reads through MiXCR, storing one row per CDR3 protein. The sample lists some 190,000 distinct CDR3 sequences; around 81% were seen once. The source material, about 18-33 mg of unsorted bulk tissue, was used to co-extract RNA and DNA. Sequenced sample: tumor tissue from primary liver carcinoma. Receptor source: a middle-aged man with primary liver carcinoma and hepatitis B virus infection.

Details on this clonotype: A much larger clonotype is one base distant, so this may be a read error. Likely a read error: the CDR3 ends without its conserved phenylalanine or tryptophan. As DNA, the CDR3 is TGTGCCAGTAGTATTATAGTTGGAGACTACGAGCAGTACTTA. This sequence encodes CASSIIVGDYEQYL. The chain joins TRBV19 to TRBJ2-7, with D unclear. The CDR3 is made up of 14 amino acids. Germline V CDR1 and CDR2: LNHDA, SQIVND (reference sequence). The V end was cut by 3 bases, the J end by 3 bases, with 12 bases between.

As regards this clonotype: This may come from a read error, since a much larger clone is one base off. No conserved phenylalanine or tryptophan is present at the end of the CDR3, so a read error is the likely explanation. The chain uses TRBV4-3 and TRBJ2-2; no clear D gene. Between the trimmed V and J ends, which lost 0 bases and 7 bases, there was a span of 6 bases. Germline-derived CDR1 and CDR2 are LGHNA and YSLEER. This CDR3 region has 13 residues. In DNA form, the CDR3 reads TGCGCCAGCAGCCAAGATTGGTGCGGGGAGCTGTTTTAT. This sequence encodes CASSQDWCGELFY.

V and J are TRBV28 and TRBJ2-5, with D uncertain. The V and J ends lost 5 bases and 10 bases respectively, with 20 bases between them. Per the germline V gene, CDR1 is MDHEN and CDR2 is SYDVKM. The CDR3 consists of 14 residues. The DNA for the CDR3 is TGTGCCAGCAGTGTGGACCACCTCAGGCACAGCCAGTACTTC. This translates into CASSVDHLRHSQYF.

The chain links TRBV5-4 to TRBJ2-5; 10 nucleotides line up with TRBD2. CDR1 SGHNT and CDR2 YYREEE come from the germline V gene (reference sequence). The CDR3 spans 15 residues. V was pared by 8 bases and J by 11 bases, with 18 bases of the junction left unmatched. CDR3 DNA sequence: TGTGCCAGGAGCCCGACTAGCGGGCGGCAAGGGACTCAGTACTTC. The encoded protein is CARSPTSGRQGTQYF.

Worth noting for this clonotype: Germline and junction disagree at one end, which may indicate a read error. The chain recombines TRBV11-3 with TRBJ1-5; weak D call: TRBD1 (5 bases). Germline CDR1 reads SGHNT; CDR2 reads YENEEA. CDR3 size: 15 residues. As DNA, the CDR3 is TGTGGCAGCAGCCTAGATCTGGGGGTGACTCAGCCCCTGCATTTT. Translation: CGSSLDLGVTQPLHF.

The rearrangement joins TRBV18 to TRBJ1-1; 7 nucleotides agree with TRBD1. Germline CDR1 KGHSH, CDR2 LQKENI. This CDR3 has 12 amino acids. V shed 4 bases, J shed 5 bases, and the junction held 1 base outside the gene matches. Written as DNA, the CDR3 is TGTGCCAGCTCACAGACAGGGACTGAAGCTTTCTTT. It yields the protein CASSQTGTEAFF.

This clonotype was counted many times. V and J are TRBV4-2 and TRBJ2-3; 16 bases are a match to TRBD2. The CDR3 extends over 16 amino acids. CDR1 and CDR2 (germline): LGHNA, YNFKEQ. Germline trimming cut 5 bases from V and 3 bases from J; bases unmatched to any gene: 2. The CDR3 region is CASSGGLAGGTDTQYF. DNA for the CDR3: TGTGCCAGCAGCGGGGGACTAGCGGGAGGGACAGATACGCAGTATTTT.

About this clonotype itself: Germline and junction disagree at one end, which may indicate a read error. This rearrangement joins TRBV30 to TRBJ2-1; D might be TRBD1 (7 bases). CDR3 length: 14 amino acids. CDR1 GTSNPN and CDR2 SVGIG come from the germline V gene (reference sequence). This chain's CDR3 is CVWGVQRRGPRQFF. The CDR3 region has the DNA TGTGTCTGGGGTGTACAGCGGAGGGGGCCCCGACAGTTCTTC. Using reference TRBV30 and TRBJ2-1 for the parts outside the CDR3, the full variable domain is SQTIHQWPATLVQPVGSPLSLECTVEGTSNPNLYWYRQAAGRGLQLLFYSVGIGQISSEVPQNLSASRPQDRQFILSSKKLLLSDSGFYLCVWGVQRRGPRQFFGPGTRLTVL.

The chain combines TRBV5-1 with TRBJ1-1, with D unclear. The germline CDR1 and CDR2 sequences are SGHRS and YFSETQ. V lost 6 bases and J 0 bases, leaving 12 bases between the germline ends. The CDR3 runs 14 residues. The CDR3 loop is CASNSDGMNTEAFF. The CDR3 coding sequence is TGCGCCAGCAACTCGGACGGAATGAACACTGAAGCTTTCTTT.

Details on this clonotype: Its ends do not fully match the called genes, so a read error is possible. The chain links TRBV4-2 to TRBJ1-6; no clear D. The CDR3 has 16 amino acids. In germline, CDR1 is LGHNA, CDR2 YNFKEQ. In DNA form, the CDR3 reads TGTGCCAGCAGCGAAGGTGGGAGCTCCTATAATCCACCCTTCCACTTT. It translates to CASSEGGSSYNPPFHF.

This clonotype has a single count. This chain's CDR3 is CASSHSTTASSYEQYF. CDR3 DNA: TGTGCCAGCAGTCACTCAACGACTGCGAGCTCATACGAGCAGTACTTC. The rearrangement links TRBV6-1 to TRBJ2-7; D is ambiguous. The CDR3 has 16 amino acids. CDR1 and CDR2 (germline): MNHNS, SASEGT. V lost 5 bases and J lost 4, with 21 bases in between.

As regards this clonotype: The junction differs from germline at one of its ends, possibly a read error. The chain carries TRBV4-2 and TRBJ1-2; D might be TRBD1 (6 bases). Looked up from germline, CDR1 is LGHNA and CDR2 is YNFKEQ. This CDR3 has 16 residues. The CDR3 reads CAINRAGAGRNYGYTF. The CDR3 DNA reads TGCGCCATCAACCGGGCAGGGGCAGGGAGGAACTATGGATACACCTTC.

As concerns this clonotype: One end of the junction fails to match germline, which may point to a read error. The chain employs TRBV11-2 and TRBJ2-6; 8 nucleotides line up with TRBD1. Germline CDR1 reads SGHAT; CDR2 reads FQNNGV. The CDR3 has 21 residues. CDR3 protein: CASSMGGDRGISRSGASVMTF. CDR3 DNA: TGTGCCAGCAGCATGGGGGGAGACAGGGGCATTTCCCGCTCTGGGGCCAGCGTCATGACATTC.

Concerning this clonotype itself: No conserved phenylalanine or tryptophan ends this CDR3, so it is likely a read error. The CDR3 protein is CSVETGAETQYL. In nucleotides, the CDR3 is TGCAGCGTGGAGACAGGAGCGGAGACCCAGTACTTA. The rearrangement links TRBV29-1 to TRBJ2-5; D possibly corresponds to TRBD1 (6 bases). This CDR3 region has 12 residues. Germline loops: CDR1 SQVTM, CDR2 ANQGSEA. Trimming pared 6 bases from V and 5 bases from J, leaving 13 bases between.

With respect to this clonotype: The junction and the germline gene differ at one end; a read error may be behind it. The rearrangement joins TRBV4-3 to TRBJ2-5; TRBD2 might be the D (6 bases). The CDR3 contains 15 residues. Germline lookup yields CDR1 LGHNA and CDR2 YSLEER. CDR3 in amino acids: CASNQEGLPSESQYF. The CDR3 DNA is TGCGCCAGCAACCAAGAGGGACTGCCGTCTGAGAGCCAGTACTTC.

Concerning this clonotype: One end of the junction is discordant with germline, which a read error may explain. This chain joins TRBV11-3 and TRBJ2-3; D unresolved. The CDR3 has 12 residues. Germline assignment: CDR1 SGHNT and CDR2 YENEEA. DNA for the CDR3: TGTACCAGCAGCTTTAATGAAGATACGCAATATTTT. Encoded protein: CTSSFNEDTQYF.

For this clonotype: It may be a read error: a sequence one base away is much more abundant. The chain combines TRBV12-3 or TRBV12-4 with TRBJ1-5, with D possibly matching TRBD1 (5 bases). This CDR3 is built from 17 residues. The CDR3 DNA reads as TGTGTCAGCAGTTTAGAGAAGGGCTTGGGGGGAAATCAGCCCCAGCATTTT. This translates into CVSSLEKGLGGNQPQHF.

The V gene is TRBV6-6, the J gene TRBJ2-3; no definite D call. Germline CDR1 reads MNHNY; CDR2 reads SVGAGI (reference sequence). The CDR3 extends over 14 amino acids. V was trimmed by 6 bases and J by 9 bases, leaving 19 bases between them. The CDR3 sequence is CASRSTWGGETQYF. The CDR3 coding sequence is TGTGCCAGCAGGTCTACATGGGGTGGAGAAACGCAGTATTTT.

A note on this clonotype: The conserved phenylalanine or tryptophan normally closing the CDR3 is absent here, so this likely arose from a read error. V usage is TRBV6-1 and J usage is TRBJ2-7, with TRBD2 matching over 13 bases. With 1 base clipped from V and 6 bases from J, the junction kept 3 bases outside the gene matches. CDR3 length: 15 residues. CDR1 is MNHNS, CDR2 SASEGT, per germline. CDR3 residues: CASSEGTSGSFEQYL. The CDR3 DNA is TGTGCCAGCAGTGAAGGGACTAGCGGGAGTTTCGAGCAGTACCTC.

Note on this clonotype: Here the CDR3 omits its conserved ending phenylalanine or tryptophan, so a read error is the likely source. V is TRBV4-2 and J is TRBJ1-1; D is possibly TRBD1 (5 bases). Germline V lookup: CDR1 LGHNA, CDR2 YNFKEQ. V lost 0 bases, J lost 4 bases, and 9 bases lay in between. The CDR3 has 14 residues. The CDR3 reads CASSQDRGSTEAFL. The CDR3 nucleotides read TGTGCCAGCAGCCAAGATCGGGGGAGCACTGAAGCTTTCTTA.

For this clonotype: At one end, the junction sequence differs from germline, possibly due to a read error. The V call is TRBV6-2 or TRBV6-3, the J call TRBJ2-7, with 9 bases matching TRBD2. Germline-derived CDR1 and CDR2 are MNHEY and SVGEGT. There are 16 residues in the CDR3. The CDR3: CAGSYWSSGMRYEQYF. The CDR3 DNA reads TGTGCCGGCAGTTACTGGTCTAGCGGGATGAGATACGAGCAGTACTTC.

The chain is built from TRBV11-2 and TRBJ2-2, with a weak D call TRBD1 (5 bases). Germline V gene data show CDR1 as SGHAT and CDR2 as FQNNGV. The CDR3 spans 14 residues. Between the trimmed V and J ends, which lost 5 bases and 15 bases, there was a span of 22 bases. CDR3 sequence (DNA): TGTGCCAGCAGCACAGACACGGACACAGGTGAGGTGTTTTTT. Translating gives CASSTDTDTGEVFF.

The gene calls are TRBV6-1 and TRBJ2-1, with TRBD2 identical over 10 bases. This CDR3 spans 14 amino acids. CDR1 and CDR2 (germline): MNHNS, SASEGT. The CDR3 DNA reads TGTACCAAGAGCCCTAGCGGGAGTGGTAATGAGCAGTTCTTC. Translation gives CTKSPSGSGNEQFF.